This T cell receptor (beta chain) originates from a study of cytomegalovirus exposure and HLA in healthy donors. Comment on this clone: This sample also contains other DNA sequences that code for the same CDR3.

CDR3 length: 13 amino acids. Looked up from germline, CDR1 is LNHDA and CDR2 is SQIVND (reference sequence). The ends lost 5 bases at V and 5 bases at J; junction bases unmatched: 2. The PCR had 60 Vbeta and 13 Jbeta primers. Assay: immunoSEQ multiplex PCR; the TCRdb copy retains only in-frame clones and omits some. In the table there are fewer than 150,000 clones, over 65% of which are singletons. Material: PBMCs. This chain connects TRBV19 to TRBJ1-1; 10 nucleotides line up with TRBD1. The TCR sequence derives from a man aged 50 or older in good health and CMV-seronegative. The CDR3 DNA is TGTGCCAGTAGTGTGGGACAGGGGACTGAAGCTTTCTTT. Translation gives CASSVGQGTEAFF.